This is a list of T cell receptor beta chains from one sample in a study of molecular identifiers for immune sequencing clone quantification. TCRdb called the PCR reads again in MiXCR, with one record for every CDR3 protein. The sample records nearly 650,000 distinct CDR3 sequences, 25% being singletons. The sequencing input was naive CD8+ T cells from blood, with Jurkat cell RNA spiked in. The receptors were sampled from a human donor in good health. Some libraries in this study had Jurkat cell RNA spiked in. Each CDR3 is given with its conserved first and last residue. Fields, in order: clone size, J gene, D gene, V gene, CDR3 DNA, CDR3 protein. A D gene is named only where the DNA matches it firmly. Expanded clones get a size class; other rows say once, few or many, or leave the size out.

many,TRBJ1-1,TRBD1,TRBV5-6,TGTGCCAGCAGCTTGGTTGCGGGACAGGGGAACGCTGAAGCTTTCTTT,CASSLVAGQGNAEAFF
few,TRBJ1-4,NA,TRBV30,TGTGCCTGGAGCGACGGAACTAATGAAAAACTGTTTTTT,CAWSDGTNEKLFF
NA,TRBJ2-7,NA,TRBV6-2/TRBV6-3,TGTACCAGCGGTCCCTCGAATAACTACGAGCAGTACTTC,CTSGPSNNYEQYF
many,TRBJ2-3,TRBD2,TRBV28,TGTGCCAGCACACGGGGGGGTGCGGGACCGGACGGAGATACGCAGTATTTT,CASTRGGAGPDGDTQYF
NA,TRBJ1-5,NA,TRBV19,TGTGCCAGTAGTATAGATGAGTGGCGGGGCAATCAGCCCCAGCATTTT,CASSIDEWRGNQPQHF
many,TRBJ2-7,NA,TRBV5-4,TGTGCCAGCAGTAGGGGGGATGCCTACGAGCAGTACTTC,CASSRGDAYEQYF
NA,TRBJ2-1,TRBD2,TRBV27,TGTGCCAGCAGTTTAGGGCCAGCGGGACCCTACAATGAGCAGTTCTTC,CASSLGPAGPYNEQFF
many,TRBJ2-1,NA,TRBV4-1,TGCGCCAGCAGCTACCCTTTGGTGCCCGGAAGCTCCTACAATGAGCAGTTCTTC,CASSYPLVPGSSYNEQFF
NA,TRBJ1-6,TRBD1,TRBV5-6,TGTGCCAGCAGCTTGAGGACAGGGCGATCTTCACCCCTCCACTTT,CASSLRTGRSSPLHF
few,TRBJ2-7,NA,TRBV3-1,TGTGCCAGCAGCACGACAGGTGATCTTTACGAGCAGTACTTC,CASSTTGDLYEQYF
few,TRBJ2-3,TRBD2,TRBV2,TGTGCCAGCAGTGAAGATATCCCCCCGGGGGGAGGAGACACAGATACGCAGTATTTT,CASSEDIPPGGGDTDTQYF
NA,TRBJ2-1,TRBD2,TRBV11-3,TGTGCCAACAGCCCGCGGATGACTAGCGAGGTAAATGAGCAGTTCTTC,CANSPRMTSEVNEQFF
few,TRBJ1-6,NA,TRBV7-9,TGTGCCAGCAGCTCCCTTGGGGTTAATAATTCACCCCTCCACTTT,CASSSLGVNNSPLHF
few,TRBJ2-1,NA,TRBV6-1,TGTGCCAGCAGTGACAACAGATTCAGCTCCTACAATGAGCAGTTCTTC,CASSDNRFSSYNEQFF
many,TRBJ1-2,TRBD1,TRBV12-3/TRBV12-4,TGTGCCAGCAGTCTGCCAGGACAGGGATCTTATGGCTACACCTTC,CASSLPGQGSYGYTF
many,TRBJ2-3,NA,TRBV6-6,TGTGCCAGCAGTTACTACGGGACCCAGCAAGATACGCAGTATTTT,CASSYYGTQQDTQYF
many,TRBJ2-7,TRBD1,TRBV7-9,TGTGCCAGCAGCGCGCCGGGACAGAACATGCAAGGGCAGTACTTC,CASSAPGQNMQGQYF